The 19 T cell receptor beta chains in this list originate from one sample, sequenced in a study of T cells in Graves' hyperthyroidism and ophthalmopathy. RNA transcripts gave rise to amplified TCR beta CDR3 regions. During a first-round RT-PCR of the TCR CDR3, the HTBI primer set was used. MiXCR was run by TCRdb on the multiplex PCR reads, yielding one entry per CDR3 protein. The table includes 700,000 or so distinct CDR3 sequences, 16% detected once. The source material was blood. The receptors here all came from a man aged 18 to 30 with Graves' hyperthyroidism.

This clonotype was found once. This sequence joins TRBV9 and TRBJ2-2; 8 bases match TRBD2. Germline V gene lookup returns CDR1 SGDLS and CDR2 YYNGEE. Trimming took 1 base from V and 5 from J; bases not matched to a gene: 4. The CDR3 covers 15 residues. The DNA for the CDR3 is TGTGCCAGCAGCGTAACTGGCGGGAGGACCGGGGAGCTGTTTTTT. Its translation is CASSVTGGRTGELFF.

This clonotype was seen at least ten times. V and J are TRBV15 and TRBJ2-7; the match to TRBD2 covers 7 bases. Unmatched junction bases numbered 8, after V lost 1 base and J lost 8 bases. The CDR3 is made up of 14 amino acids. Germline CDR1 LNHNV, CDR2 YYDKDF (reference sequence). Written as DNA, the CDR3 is TGTGCCACCAGCAGAGGCGGTAGCGGGTATAAGCAGTACTTC. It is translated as CATSRGGSGYKQYF.

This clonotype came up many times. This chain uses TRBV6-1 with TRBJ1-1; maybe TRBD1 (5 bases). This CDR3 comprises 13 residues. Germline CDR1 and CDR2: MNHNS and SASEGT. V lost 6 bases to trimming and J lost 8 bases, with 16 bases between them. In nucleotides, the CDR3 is TGTGCCAGCAGGAACCAGCGGGCAGGGGAAGCTTTCTTT. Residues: CASRNQRAGEAFF.

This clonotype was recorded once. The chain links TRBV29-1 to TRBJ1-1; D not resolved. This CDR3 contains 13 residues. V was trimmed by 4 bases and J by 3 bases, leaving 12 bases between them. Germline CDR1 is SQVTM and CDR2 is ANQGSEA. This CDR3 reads CSVGRGADTEAFF. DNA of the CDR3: TGCAGCGTTGGGAGAGGAGCTGACACTGAAGCTTTCTTT.

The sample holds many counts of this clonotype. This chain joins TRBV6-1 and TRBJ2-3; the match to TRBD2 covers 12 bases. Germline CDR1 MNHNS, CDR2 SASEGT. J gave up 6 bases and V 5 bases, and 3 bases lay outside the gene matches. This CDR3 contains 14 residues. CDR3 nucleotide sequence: TGTGCCAGCAGTTGGACTAGCGGGAAGGATACGCAGTATTTT. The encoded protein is CASSWTSGKDTQYF.

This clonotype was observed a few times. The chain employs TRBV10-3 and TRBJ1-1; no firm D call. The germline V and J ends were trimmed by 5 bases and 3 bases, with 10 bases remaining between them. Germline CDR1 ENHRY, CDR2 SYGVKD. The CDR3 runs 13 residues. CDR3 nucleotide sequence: TGTGCCATCAGTCCCCGAGGCGACACTGAAGCTTTCTTT. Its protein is CAISPRGDTEAFF.

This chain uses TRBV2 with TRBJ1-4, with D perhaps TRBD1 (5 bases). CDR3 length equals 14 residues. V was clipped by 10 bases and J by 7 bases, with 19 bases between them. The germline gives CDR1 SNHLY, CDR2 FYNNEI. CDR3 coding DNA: TGTGCCACCGGGATAGGGGTTTCGGGTGAAAAACTGTTTTTT. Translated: CATGIGVSGEKLFF.

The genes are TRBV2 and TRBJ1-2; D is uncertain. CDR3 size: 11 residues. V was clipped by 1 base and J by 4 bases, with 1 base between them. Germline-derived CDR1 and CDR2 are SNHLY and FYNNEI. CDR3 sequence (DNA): TGTGCCAGCAGTGAAGTCTATGGCTACACCTTC. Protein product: CASSEVYGYTF.

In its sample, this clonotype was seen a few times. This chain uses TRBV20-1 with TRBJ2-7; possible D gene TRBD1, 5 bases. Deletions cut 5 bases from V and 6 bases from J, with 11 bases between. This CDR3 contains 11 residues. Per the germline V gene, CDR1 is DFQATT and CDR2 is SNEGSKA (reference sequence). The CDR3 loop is CSAADKLEQYF. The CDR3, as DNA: TGCAGTGCTGCGGACAAGCTCGAGCAGTACTTC.

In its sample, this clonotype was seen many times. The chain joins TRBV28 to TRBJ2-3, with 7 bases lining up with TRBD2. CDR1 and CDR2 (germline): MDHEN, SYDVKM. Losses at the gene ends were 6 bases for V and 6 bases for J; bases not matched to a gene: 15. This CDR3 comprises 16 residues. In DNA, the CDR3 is TGTGCCAGCAGCCTCCGGGCGGGGGATCTAGGGGATACGCAGTATTTT. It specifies CASSLRAGDLGDTQYF.

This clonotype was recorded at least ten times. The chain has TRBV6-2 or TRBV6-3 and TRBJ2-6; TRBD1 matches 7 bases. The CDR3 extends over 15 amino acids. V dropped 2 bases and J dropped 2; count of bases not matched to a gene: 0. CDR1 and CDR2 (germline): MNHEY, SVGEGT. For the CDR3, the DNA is TGTGCCAGCAGTTACACAGGGGCTGGGGCCAACGTCCTGACTTTC. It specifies CASSYTGAGANVLTF.

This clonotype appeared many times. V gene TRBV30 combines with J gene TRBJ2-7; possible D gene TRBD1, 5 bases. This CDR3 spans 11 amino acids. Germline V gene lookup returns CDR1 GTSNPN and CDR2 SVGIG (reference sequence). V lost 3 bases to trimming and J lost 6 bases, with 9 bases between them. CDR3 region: CAWSRVSEQYF. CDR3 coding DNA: TGTGCCTGGAGCAGGGTATCCGAGCAGTACTTC.

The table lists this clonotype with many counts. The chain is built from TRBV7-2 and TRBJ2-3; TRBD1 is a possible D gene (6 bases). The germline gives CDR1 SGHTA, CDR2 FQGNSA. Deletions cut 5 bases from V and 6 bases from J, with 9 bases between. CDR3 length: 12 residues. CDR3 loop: CASSADRDTQYF. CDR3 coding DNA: TGTGCCAGCAGCGCCGACAGGGATACGCAGTATTTT. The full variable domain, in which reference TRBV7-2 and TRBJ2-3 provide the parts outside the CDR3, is GAGVSQSPSNKVTEKGKDVELRCDPISGHTALYWYRQSLGQGLEFLIYFQGNSAPDKSGLPSDRFSAERTGGSVSTLTIQRTQQEDSAVYLCASSADRDTQYFGPGTRLTVL.

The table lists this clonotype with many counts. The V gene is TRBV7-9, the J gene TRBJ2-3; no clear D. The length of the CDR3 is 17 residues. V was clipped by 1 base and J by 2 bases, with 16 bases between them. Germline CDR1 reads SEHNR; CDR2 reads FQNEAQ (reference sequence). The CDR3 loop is CASSLGRSVRLTDTQYF. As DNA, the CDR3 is TGTGCCAGCAGCTTAGGAAGGAGCGTGAGACTCACAGATACGCAGTATTTT.

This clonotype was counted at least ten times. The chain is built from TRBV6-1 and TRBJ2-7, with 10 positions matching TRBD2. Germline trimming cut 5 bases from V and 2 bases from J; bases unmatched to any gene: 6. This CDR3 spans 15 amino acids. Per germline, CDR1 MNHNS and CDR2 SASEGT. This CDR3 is CASSSRTSGTYEQYF. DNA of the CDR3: TGTGCCAGCAGTTCCCGGACTAGCGGAACCTACGAGCAGTACTTC.

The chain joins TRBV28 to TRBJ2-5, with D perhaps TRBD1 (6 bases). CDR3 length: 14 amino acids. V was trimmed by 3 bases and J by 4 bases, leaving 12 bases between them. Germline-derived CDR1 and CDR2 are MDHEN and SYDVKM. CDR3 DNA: TGTGCCAGCAGTTTGGAACAGGGTGGAGAGACCCAGTACTTC. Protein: CASSLEQGGETQYF.

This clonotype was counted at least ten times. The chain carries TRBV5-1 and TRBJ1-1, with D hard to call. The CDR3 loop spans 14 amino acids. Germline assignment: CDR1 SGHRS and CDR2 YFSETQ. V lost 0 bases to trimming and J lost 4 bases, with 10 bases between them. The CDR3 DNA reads TGCGCCAGCAGCTTGGATGTCCGGGGCACTGAAGCTTTCTTT. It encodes CASSLDVRGTEAFF.

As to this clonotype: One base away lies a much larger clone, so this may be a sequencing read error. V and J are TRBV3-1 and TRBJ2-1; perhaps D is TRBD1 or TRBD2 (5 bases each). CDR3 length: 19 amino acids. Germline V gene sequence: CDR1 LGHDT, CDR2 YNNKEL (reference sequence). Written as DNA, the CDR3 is TGTGCCAGCAACCAAGACGTTGGACTCACGGGACGGCTAGACAATGAGCAGTTCTTC. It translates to CASNQDVGLTGRLDNEQFF.

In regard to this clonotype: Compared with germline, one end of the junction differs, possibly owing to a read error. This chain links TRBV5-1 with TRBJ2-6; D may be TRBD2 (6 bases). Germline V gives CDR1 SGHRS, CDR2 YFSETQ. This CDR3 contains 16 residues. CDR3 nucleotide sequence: TGCGCCAGCAGCTGGGACTTCGACTCTGAGGCCAACGTCCTGACTTTC. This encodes CASSWDFDSEANVLTF.